This T cell receptor (beta chain) emerged from a study of shared T cell receptors in the human thymus. Germline V CDR1 and CDR2: SEHNR, FQNEAQ (reference sequence). The CDR3 extends over 16 amino acids. V shed 7 bases and J shed 0 bases, with 15 bases lying between them. Sequenced by immunoSEQ multiplex PCR; TCRdb stores in-frame clones only, minus some. The table lists hundreds of thousands of clones, 70% to 90% of them singletons. These data were also reused for a study on human thymus T cells. That paper notes: During corrective heart surgery, resections were taken, and the thymus tissue came from them. Thymic and blood repertoires showed apparently biased V and J gene usage. Unrelated individuals reportedly shared highly overlapping thymic TCR repertoires.

This TCR was sampled from a boy under three years old with a congenital heart defect. Sequences were obtained from thymocytes. The chain combines TRBV7-9 with TRBJ1-4; D is possibly TRBD1 (6 bases). CDR3 sequence: CASIRWKGATNEKLFF. CDR3 DNA: TGTGCCAGCATCCGATGGAAGGGGGCAACTAATGAAAAACTGTTTTTT.